This entry concerns a single TCR beta chain. No antigen is known for it. This record comes from a study of shared clonotypes between healthy human individuals. Per germline, CDR1 SGHRS and CDR2 YFSETQ. J gave up 4 bases and V 0 bases, and 2 bases lay outside the gene matches. This CDR3 has 16 residues. For every subset, genomic DNA was evenly distributed across several immunoSEQ plates. Per the original data handling: ImmunoSEQ gave junction-only sequences without quality scores, so filtering differed. The protocol was immunoSEQ multiplex PCR, while the TCRdb copy is restricted to in-frame clones and leaves out a portion. V and J calls and clone size are as listed in that table; D and trimming were resolved from the DNA. The sample has approximately 1.5 million clones, approximately 98.5% seen once. Findings and caveats of the study: Rarefaction indicated that sorted-subset sequencing remained incomplete although depth was large. Estimated richness was generally greater in naive than memory subsets.

The chain recombines TRBV5-1 with TRBJ2-2, with 11 nucleotides matching TRBD2. The TCR comes from a man aged 25-40 years in good health. The sequencing sample was made of naive CD4+ T cells sorted from blood. The subset is: CD45RA+ positively selected. CDR3: CASSLVGTSGTGELFF. CDR3 bases: TGCGCCAGCAGCTTGGTCGGGACTAGCGGCACCGGGGAGCTGTTTTTT.